The 29 T cell receptor beta chains presented below share a single source sample, sequenced in a study of technical replicates of blood from a few donors. Assay: immunoSEQ multiplex PCR; the TCRdb copy retains only in-frame clones and omits some. This sample has 55,000 to 75,000 clones, with around 92% found just once. The sequencing sample was made of PBMCs. The receptors were sampled from a human donor in good health. Some clones in this sample may be carry-over from other donors' samples.

The chain joins TRBV5-5 to TRBJ1-5; a weak D match, TRBD1 (5 bases). The V gene lost 5 bases and the J gene lost 0 bases, with 9 bases spanning the gap. Germline CDR1 reads SGHKS; CDR2 reads YYEKEE (reference sequence). CDR3 length equals 14 residues. CDR3 bases: TGTGCCAGCAGGCCGACAGATAGCAATCAGCCCCAGCATTTT. Translation: CASRPTDSNQPQHF. Based on the CDR3 plus reference TRBV5-5 and TRBJ1-5, the full variable domain is DAGVTQSPTHLIKTRGQQVTLRCSPISGHKSVSWYQQVLGQGPQFIFQYYEKEERGRGNFPDRFSARQFPNYSSELNVNALLLGDSALYLCASRPTDSNQPQHFGDGTRLSIL.

The chain carries TRBV19 and TRBJ2-1; D might be TRBD1 (6 bases). Germline assignment: CDR1 LNHDA and CDR2 SQIVND (reference sequence). The CDR3 covers 15 residues. V was pared by 3 bases and J by 8 bases, with 17 bases between. CDR3 amino acids: CASSILGADSHEQFF. In nucleotides, the CDR3 is TGTGCCAGTAGTATTCTGGGGGCGGATAGTCATGAGCAGTTCTTC.

The chain couples TRBV7-2 to TRBJ2-7; the D gene is possibly TRBD1 (6 bases). The CDR3 loop spans 15 amino acids. Trimming stripped 1 base from V and 1 base from J, with 11 bases between. Germline assignment: CDR1 SGHTA and CDR2 FQGNSA. The CDR3 DNA is TGTGCCAGCAGCTTAGAGCCAGGGGCTTCCTACGAGCAGTACTTC. The encoded protein is CASSLEPGASYEQYF. Complete variable domain (other parts from reference TRBV7-2 and TRBJ2-7): GAGVSQSPSNKVTEKGKDVELRCDPISGHTALYWYRQSLGQGLEFLIYFQGNSAPDKSGLPSDRFSAERTGGSVSTLTIQRTQQEDSAVYLCASSLEPGASYEQYFGPGTRLTVT.

V and J are TRBV11-3 and TRBJ2-5; 7 nucleotides agree with TRBD2. Trimming cost V 5 bases and J 3 bases; bases outside gene matches: 18. CDR1 and CDR2 (germline): SGHNT, YENEEA. CDR3 length: 18 amino acids. The CDR3 coding sequence is TGTGCCAGCAGCCCCTTGGCTAGCGGTCCGTGGTGGGAAGAGACCCAGTACTTC. Its protein is CASSPLASGPWWEETQYF.

J is TRBJ2-3 and V is TRBV5-1; 8 nucleotides line up with TRBD2. The CDR3 totals 15 residues. V was pared by 2 bases and J by 6 bases, with 8 bases of the junction left unmatched. Per the germline V gene, CDR1 is SGHRS and CDR2 is YFSETQ. The CDR3 sequence is CASSFRGGAGDTQYF. In DNA, the CDR3 is TGCGCCAGCAGCTTCCGGGGGGGGGCCGGGGATACGCAGTATTTT.

The chain employs TRBV7-9 and TRBJ1-1; TRBD1 is a possible D gene (5 bases). The CDR3 sequence is 15 residues long. Trimming took 2 bases from V and 2 from J, leaving 12 bases between them. Germline assignment: CDR1 SEHNR and CDR2 FQNEAQ (reference sequence). The CDR3 loop reads CASSLMEGRNTEAFF. CDR3 coding DNA: TGTGCCAGCAGCTTAATGGAGGGGAGAAACACTGAAGCTTTCTTT.

The V gene is TRBV6-1, the J gene TRBJ2-7; 8 bases agree with TRBD1. This CDR3 comprises 12 residues. Per the germline V gene, CDR1 is MNHNS and CDR2 is SASEGT. With V trimmed by 6 bases and J by 4 bases, 2 bases remained unmatched. CDR3 protein: CASRGDRYEQYF. CDR3 DNA sequence: TGTGCCAGCAGGGGGGACAGGTACGAGCAGTACTTC.

This sequence joins TRBV29-1 and TRBJ2-3; weak D call: TRBD2 (5 bases). Deletions cut 4 bases from V and 4 bases from J, with 15 bases between. Germline CDR1 is SQVTM and CDR2 is ANQGSEA. The CDR3 is 14 amino acids. In DNA form, the CDR3 reads TGCAGCGTTGTCGATTCATCCGGGGCAGATACGCAGTATTTT. Translation gives CSVVDSSGADTQYF.

The chain has TRBV19 and TRBJ1-2; D uncertain. The CDR3 consists of 15 residues. Trimming took 3 bases from V and 0 from J, leaving 11 bases between them. In germline, CDR1 is LNHDA, CDR2 SQIVND (reference sequence). The CDR3 coding sequence is TGTGCCAGTAGTATTCAGTTTGGAGCTAACTATGGCTACACCTTC. Amino acids: CASSIQFGANYGYTF.

The chain carries TRBV10-1 and TRBJ2-1; TRBD2 agrees at 15 bases. Germline CDR1 WNHNN, CDR2 SYGVQD (reference sequence). The trim removed 8 bases at V and 7 bases at J, leaving 9 bases unmatched. The CDR3 is 16 amino acids. The CDR3 is CASLGTSGRRGNEQFF. CDR3 bases: TGCGCCAGCCTGGGGACTAGCGGGAGGCGGGGGAATGAGCAGTTCTTC.

The genes are TRBV25-1 and TRBJ2-3; 8 bases are a match to TRBD2. The germline CDR1 and CDR2 sequences are MGHDK and SYGVNS. The CDR3 covers 15 residues. The ends lost 5 bases at V and 5 bases at J; junction bases unmatched: 9. In nucleotides, the CDR3 is TGTGCCAGCAGTTCCAGCGGGAGAATAAGAGATACGCAGTATTTT. This encodes CASSSSGRIRDTQYF.

This clone was counted a single time. The rearrangement links TRBV2 to TRBJ2-1; 7 nucleotides match TRBD2. This CDR3 comprises 14 residues. Trimming took 8 bases from V and 6 from J; bases not matched to a gene: 10. Germline CDR1 is SNHLY and CDR2 is FYNNEI. The CDR3 here is CASWGLNPTNEQFF. DNA of the CDR3: TGTGCCAGCTGGGGACTAAACCCTACCAATGAGCAGTTCTTC.

V is TRBV7-3 and J is TRBJ1-2, with TRBD1 identical over 8 bases. Germline CDR1 and CDR2: SGHTA and FQGTGA. The CDR3 runs to 13 residues. The V and J ends lost 5 bases and 7 bases, in that order; junction bases with no gene match: 6. The chain's CDR3 is CASSTGTGVGYTF. The CDR3, as DNA: TGTGCCAGCAGCACCGGGACAGGCGTTGGCTACACCTTC.

Worth noting for this clone: Additional DNA sequences in this sample encode the identical CDR3. The chain has TRBV6-5 and TRBJ2-5; TRBD1 matches at 10 bases. Germline CDR1 is MNHEY and CDR2 is SVGAGI. J lost 5 bases, V lost 6 bases, and 6 bases had no gene match. CDR3 length equals 14 residues. The CDR3 loop reads CASRKTGGGETQYF. The CDR3 DNA is TGTGCCAGCAGGAAGACAGGGGGCGGTGAGACCCAGTACTTC.

The V and J genes are TRBV9 and TRBJ1-2, with a weak D call TRBD1 (5 bases). Germline CDR1 is SGDLS and CDR2 is YYNGEE. V lost 4 bases to trimming and J lost 4 bases, with 14 bases between them. CDR3 size: 14 residues. In DNA form, the CDR3 reads TGTGCCAGCAGCAACCTTGGGCAGGGCTATGGCTACACCTTC. It translates to CASSNLGQGYGYTF.

The J gene is TRBJ2-1, the V gene TRBV9; 12 bases agree with TRBD2. The J segment lost 6 bases and the V segment lost 0 bases, leaving 7 bases of the junction unmatched. Germline V gene sequence: CDR1 SGDLS, CDR2 YYNGEE. The CDR3 loop spans 17 amino acids. CDR3 DNA sequence: TGTGCCAGCAGCGTAGAACTAGCGGGAGGTTTAGGCAATGAGCAGTTCTTC. This gives the protein CASSVELAGGLGNEQFF.

This chain joins TRBV2 and TRBJ2-1, with D possibly being TRBD2 (6 bases). Germline-derived CDR1 and CDR2 are SNHLY and FYNNEI. Trimming took 6 bases from V and 4 from J, leaving 19 bases between them. The CDR3 extends over 16 amino acids. The CDR3 reads CASSAKRRVGYNEQFF. In DNA form, the CDR3 reads TGTGCCAGCAGCGCAAAGCGGAGGGTAGGGTACAATGAGCAGTTCTTC.

The V call is TRBV6-4, the J call TRBJ1-2, with D hard to call. The germline gives CDR1 MRHNA, CDR2 SNTAGT. V shed 0 bases and J shed 5 bases, with 13 bases lying between them. The CDR3 has 15 amino acids. CDR3 sequence: CASSDSWQRVYGYTF. Here the CDR3 DNA reads TGTGCCAGCAGTGACTCGTGGCAGCGAGTATATGGCTACACCTTC.

The chain links TRBV4-1 to TRBJ2-3; D perhaps matches TRBD2 (5 bases). Looked up from germline, CDR1 is MGHRA and CDR2 is YSYEKL. CDR3 length equals 14 residues. With 0 bases removed from V and 8 bases from J, the gap between germline ends came to 12 bases. The CDR3 region is CASSQDPPAGTQYF. CDR3 nucleotide sequence: TGCGCCAGCAGCCAAGATCCGCCGGCGGGTACGCAGTATTTT.

The V call is TRBV19, the J call TRBJ1-2, with D possibly matching TRBD1 (6 bases). Germline loops: CDR1 LNHDA, CDR2 SQIVND (reference sequence). The CDR3 has 13 amino acids. V dropped 3 bases and J dropped 8 bases, with 13 bases sitting between them. The CDR3 is CASSINREGGYTF. As DNA, the CDR3 is TGTGCCAGTAGTATTAACAGGGAAGGCGGCTACACCTTC. The variable domain in full, completed from reference TRBV19 and TRBJ1-2, reads DGGITQSPKYLFRKEGQNVTLSCEQNLNHDAMYWYRQDPGQGLRLIYYSQIVNDFQKGDIAEGYSVSREKKESFPLTVTSAQKNPTAFYLCASSINREGGYTFGSGTRLTVV.

This clone has just one count. The CDR3 sequence is CASKIAGSSTDTQYF. The CDR3 DNA reads TGTGCCAGCAAGATCGCAGGGTCTAGCACAGATACGCAGTATTTT. This chain uses TRBV6-6 with TRBJ2-3, with D possibly being TRBD1 (5 bases). The CDR3 runs 15 residues. The germline V gene encodes CDR1 MNHNY and CDR2 SVGAGI (reference sequence). The V gene lost 7 bases and the J gene lost 0 bases, with 14 bases spanning the gap.

The count of this clone is one. V gene TRBV19 combines with J gene TRBJ1-2, with 10 bases lining up with TRBD1. The CDR3 contains 14 residues. V was pared by 9 bases and J by 6 bases, with 10 bases of the junction left unmatched. Germline assignment: CDR1 LNHDA and CDR2 SQIVND (reference sequence). The CDR3 nucleotides are TGTGCCAGCAACGCCTGGGACAGGGGTAATGGCTACACCTTC. Translated, it gives CASNAWDRGNGYTF.

The gene calls are TRBV5-4 and TRBJ2-7; no definite D call. The CDR3 extends over 16 amino acids. The germline V gene encodes CDR1 SGHNT and CDR2 YYREEE (reference sequence). The ends were cut back, 3 bases at V and 0 bases at J, with 16 bases in the middle. CDR3 sequence reads: CASSSQTPSFSYEQYF. CDR3 DNA: TGTGCCAGCAGCTCCCAGACACCTTCTTTCTCCTACGAGCAGTACTTC.

The chain carries TRBV4-3 and TRBJ2-5; 7 nucleotides agree with TRBD2. The CDR3 spans 17 residues. Trimming cost V 2 bases and J 5 bases; bases outside gene matches: 14. The germline gives CDR1 LGHNA, CDR2 YSLEER. The CDR3 sequence is CASSQYTDGGSPETQYF. CDR3 DNA: TGCGCCAGCAGCCAATACACGGACGGCGGGAGCCCGGAGACCCAGTACTTC.

The V gene is TRBV15, the J gene TRBJ2-7, with 7 bases that match TRBD1. Germline V lookup: CDR1 LNHNV, CDR2 YYDKDF (reference sequence). V lost 0 bases, J lost 2 bases, and 7 bases stayed unmatched. The CDR3 has 16 residues. DNA for the CDR3: TGTGCCACCAGCAGAGAAATAGGGACAGCACCCTACGAGCAGTACTTC. Translated: CATSREIGTAPYEQYF.

J is TRBJ2-3 and V is TRBV19; D is perhaps TRBD2 (5 bases). V was trimmed by 9 bases and J by 4 bases, leaving 20 bases between them. Germline lookup yields CDR1 LNHDA and CDR2 SQIVND (reference sequence). This CDR3 is built from 15 residues. The CDR3 coding sequence is TGTGCCAGCAGCCTGACCGGGAATCAAGCAGATACGCAGTATTTT. It translates to CASSLTGNQADTQYF.

The V and J genes are TRBV5-1 and TRBJ1-2, with a tentative D call TRBD1 (5 bases). This CDR3 has 13 amino acids. Germline V lookup: CDR1 SGHRS, CDR2 YFSETQ. The V end was cut by 4 bases, the J end by 4 bases, with 11 bases between. CDR3 DNA: TGCGCCAGCAGCGTTGGACACCTCTATGGCTACACCTTC. Amino acid sequence: CASSVGHLYGYTF.

This clone was observed once. J is TRBJ2-6 and V is TRBV7-2, with a weak D call TRBD2 (6 bases). CDR1 and CDR2 (germline): SGHTA, FQGNSA. V lost 5 bases and J lost 0, with 11 bases in between. CDR3 length: 16 amino acids. The CDR3 protein is CASSGDFSSGANVLTF. Here the CDR3 DNA reads TGTGCCAGCAGCGGGGACTTCAGCTCTGGGGCCAACGTCCTGACTTTC.

The chain has TRBV6-1 and TRBJ2-1; D gene uncertain. The V end lost 6 bases, the J end lost 4 bases, and 4 bases lay between the germline ends. Germline V gives CDR1 MNHNS, CDR2 SASEGT. This CDR3 comprises 11 residues. CDR3 DNA sequence: TGTGCCAGCAGGGCATACAATGAGCAGTTCTTC. Its protein is CASRAYNEQFF.